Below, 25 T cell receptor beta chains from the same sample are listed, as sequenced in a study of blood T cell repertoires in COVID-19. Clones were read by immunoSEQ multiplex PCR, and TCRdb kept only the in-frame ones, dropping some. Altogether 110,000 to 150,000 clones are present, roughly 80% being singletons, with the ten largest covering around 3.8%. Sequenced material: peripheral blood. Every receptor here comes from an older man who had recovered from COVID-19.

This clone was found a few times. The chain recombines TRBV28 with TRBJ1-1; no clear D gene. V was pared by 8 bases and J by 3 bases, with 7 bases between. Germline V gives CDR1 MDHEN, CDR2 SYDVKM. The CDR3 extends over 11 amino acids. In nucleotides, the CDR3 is TGTGCCAGCGGCGGGTACACTGAAGCTTTCTTT. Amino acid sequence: CASGGYTEAFF. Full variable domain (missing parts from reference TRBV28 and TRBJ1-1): DVKVTQSSRYLVKRTGEKVFLECVQDMDHENMFWYRQDPGLGLRLIYFSYDVKMKEKGDIPEGYSVSREKKERFSLILESASTNQTSMYLCASGGYTEAFFGQGTRLTVV.

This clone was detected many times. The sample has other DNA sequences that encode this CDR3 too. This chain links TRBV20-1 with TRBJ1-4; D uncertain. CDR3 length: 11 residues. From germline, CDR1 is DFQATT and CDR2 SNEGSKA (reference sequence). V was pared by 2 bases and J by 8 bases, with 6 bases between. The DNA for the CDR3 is TGCAGTGCTAGATCTGGCGAAAAACTGTTTTTT. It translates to CSARSGEKLFF.

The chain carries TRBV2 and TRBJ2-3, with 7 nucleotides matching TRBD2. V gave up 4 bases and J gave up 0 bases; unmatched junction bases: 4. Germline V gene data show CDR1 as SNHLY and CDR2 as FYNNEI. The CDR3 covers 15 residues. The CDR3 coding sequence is TGTGCCAGCAGTGGGGCTAGCGGAAGCACAGATACGCAGTATTTT. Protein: CASSGASGSTDTQYF.

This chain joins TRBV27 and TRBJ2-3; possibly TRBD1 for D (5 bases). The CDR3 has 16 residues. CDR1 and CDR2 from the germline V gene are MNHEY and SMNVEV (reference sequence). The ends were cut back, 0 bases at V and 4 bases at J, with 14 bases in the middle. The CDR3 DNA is TGTGCCAGCAGTTTATCAGGCCCCTTGGGGCCAGATACGCAGTATTTT. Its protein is CASSLSGPLGPDTQYF.

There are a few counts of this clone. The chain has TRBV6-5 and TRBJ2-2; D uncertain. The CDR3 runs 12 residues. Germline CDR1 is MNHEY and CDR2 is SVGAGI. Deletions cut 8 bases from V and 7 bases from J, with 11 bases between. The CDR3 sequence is CASLESFGELFF. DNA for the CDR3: TGTGCCAGCTTAGAGTCCTTCGGGGAGCTGTTTTTT.

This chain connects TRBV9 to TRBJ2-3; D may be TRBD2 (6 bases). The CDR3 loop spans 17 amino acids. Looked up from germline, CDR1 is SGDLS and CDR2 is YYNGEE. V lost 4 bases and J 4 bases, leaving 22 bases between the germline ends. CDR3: CASSPLVGGMIADTQYF. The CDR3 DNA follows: TGTGCCAGCAGCCCCCTAGTTGGGGGGATGATCGCAGATACGCAGTATTTT. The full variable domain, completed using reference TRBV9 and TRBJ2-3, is DSGVTQTPKHLITATGQRVTLRCSPRSGDLSVYWYQQSLDQGLQFLIQYYNGEERAKGNILERFSAQQFPDLHSELNLSSLELGDSALYFCASSPLVGGMIADTQYFGPGTRLTVL.

CDR3: CASSPMGGYEQYF. The CDR3 nucleotides are TGTGCCAGCAGCCCTATGGGGGGCTACGAGCAGTACTTC. The rearrangement joins TRBV7-9 to TRBJ2-7; maybe TRBD2 (6 bases). The germline V gene encodes CDR1 SEHNR and CDR2 FQNEAQ (reference sequence). Trimming took 5 bases from V and 3 from J, leaving 11 bases between them. The CDR3 loop spans 13 amino acids.

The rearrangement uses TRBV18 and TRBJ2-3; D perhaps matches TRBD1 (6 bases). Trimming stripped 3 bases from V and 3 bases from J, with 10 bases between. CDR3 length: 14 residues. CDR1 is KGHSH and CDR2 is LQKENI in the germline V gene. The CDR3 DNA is TGTGCCAGCTCACCGGCCCAGGGGACAGATACGCAGTATTTT. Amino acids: CASSPAQGTDTQYF.

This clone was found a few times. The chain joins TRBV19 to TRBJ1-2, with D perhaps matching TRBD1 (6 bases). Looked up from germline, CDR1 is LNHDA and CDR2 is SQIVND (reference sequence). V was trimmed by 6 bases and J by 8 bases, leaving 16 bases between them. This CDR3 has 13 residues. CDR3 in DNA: TGTGCCAGTAGCTGGGGGCCTGGGAGCGGCTACACCTTC. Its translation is CASSWGPGSGYTF.

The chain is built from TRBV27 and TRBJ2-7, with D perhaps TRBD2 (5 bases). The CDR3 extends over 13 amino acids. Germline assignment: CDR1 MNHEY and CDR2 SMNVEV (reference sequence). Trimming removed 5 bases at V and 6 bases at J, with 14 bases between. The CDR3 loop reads CASSPKRGSEQYF. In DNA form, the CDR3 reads TGTGCCAGCAGTCCAAAACGGGGTAGCGAGCAGTACTTC.

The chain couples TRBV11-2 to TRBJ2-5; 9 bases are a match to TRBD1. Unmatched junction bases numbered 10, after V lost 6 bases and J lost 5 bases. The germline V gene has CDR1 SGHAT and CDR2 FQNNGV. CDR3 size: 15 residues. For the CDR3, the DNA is TGTGCCAGCAGTTGGGACAGGGTTATGTGGGAGACCCAGTACTTC. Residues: CASSWDRVMWETQYF.

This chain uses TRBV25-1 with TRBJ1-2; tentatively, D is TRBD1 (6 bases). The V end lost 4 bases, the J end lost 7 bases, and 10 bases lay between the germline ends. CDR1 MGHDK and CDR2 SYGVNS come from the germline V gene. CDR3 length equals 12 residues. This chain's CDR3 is CASSAGAGGYTF. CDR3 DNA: TGTGCCAGCAGTGCAGGGGCTGGTGGCTACACCTTC.

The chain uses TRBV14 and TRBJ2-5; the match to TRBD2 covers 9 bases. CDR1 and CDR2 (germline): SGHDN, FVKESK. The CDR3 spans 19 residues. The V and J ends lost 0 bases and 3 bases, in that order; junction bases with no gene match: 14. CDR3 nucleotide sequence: TGTGCCAGCAGCCAAGATGCAAAAGGGACTAGCTGGTGGAAAGAGACCCAGTACTTC. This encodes CASSQDAKGTSWWKETQYF.

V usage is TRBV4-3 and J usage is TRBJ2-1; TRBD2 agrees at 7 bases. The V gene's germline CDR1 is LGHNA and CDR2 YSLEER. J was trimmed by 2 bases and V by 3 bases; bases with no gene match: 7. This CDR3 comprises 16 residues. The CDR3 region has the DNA TGCGCCAGCAGCCATCTCCTAGCGGAACCCTACAATGAGCAGTTCTTC. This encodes CASSHLLAEPYNEQFF.

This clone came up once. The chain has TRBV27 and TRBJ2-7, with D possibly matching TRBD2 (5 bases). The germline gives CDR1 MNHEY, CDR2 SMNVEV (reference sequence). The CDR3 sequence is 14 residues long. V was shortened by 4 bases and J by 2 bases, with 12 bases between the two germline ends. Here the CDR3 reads CASSYDGITYEQYF. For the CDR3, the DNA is TGTGCCAGCAGTTACGACGGGATAACCTACGAGCAGTACTTC.

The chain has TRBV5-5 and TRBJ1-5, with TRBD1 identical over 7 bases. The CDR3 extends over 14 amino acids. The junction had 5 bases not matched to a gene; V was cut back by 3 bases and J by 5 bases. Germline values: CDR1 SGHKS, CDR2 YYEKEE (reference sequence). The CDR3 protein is CASSSGQQYQPQHF. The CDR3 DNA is TGTGCCAGCAGCTCGGGACAGCAATATCAGCCCCAGCATTTT.

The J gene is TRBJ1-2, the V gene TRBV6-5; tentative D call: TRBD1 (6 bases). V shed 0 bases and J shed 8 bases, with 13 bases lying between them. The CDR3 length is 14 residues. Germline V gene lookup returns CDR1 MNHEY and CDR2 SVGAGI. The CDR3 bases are TGTGCCAGCAGTTACTCAACAGGGTCCGGGGGCTACACCTTC. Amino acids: CASSYSTGSGGYTF.

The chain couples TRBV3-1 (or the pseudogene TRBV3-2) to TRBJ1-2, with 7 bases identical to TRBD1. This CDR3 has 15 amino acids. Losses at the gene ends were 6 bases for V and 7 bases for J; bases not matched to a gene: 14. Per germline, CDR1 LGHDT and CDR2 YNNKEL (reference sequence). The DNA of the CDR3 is TGTGCCAGCAGTCCTCCTCCGGGACAGCCCTTTGGCTACACCTTC. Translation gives CASSPPPGQPFGYTF.

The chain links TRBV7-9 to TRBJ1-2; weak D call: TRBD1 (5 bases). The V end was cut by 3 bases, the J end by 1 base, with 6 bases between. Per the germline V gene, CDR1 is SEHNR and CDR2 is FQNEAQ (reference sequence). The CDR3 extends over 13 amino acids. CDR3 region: CASSFDSNYGYTF. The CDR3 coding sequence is TGTGCCAGCAGCTTTGACAGTAACTATGGCTACACCTTC.

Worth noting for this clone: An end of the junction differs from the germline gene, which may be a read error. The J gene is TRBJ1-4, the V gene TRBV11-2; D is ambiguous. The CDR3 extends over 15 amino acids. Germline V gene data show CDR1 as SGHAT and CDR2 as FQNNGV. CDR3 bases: TGTGCCAGCAGCCTCTCAGCGACCTTAGGTCGGAAACTCTTTTTT. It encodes CASSLSATLGRKLFF.

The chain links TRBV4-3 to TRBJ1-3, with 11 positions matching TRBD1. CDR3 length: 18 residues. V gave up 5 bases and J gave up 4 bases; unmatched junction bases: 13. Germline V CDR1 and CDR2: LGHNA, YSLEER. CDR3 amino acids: CASSAQRGTGGGGNTIYF. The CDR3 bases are TGCGCCAGCAGCGCCCAAAGAGGGACAGGGGGTGGAGGAAACACCATATATTTT.

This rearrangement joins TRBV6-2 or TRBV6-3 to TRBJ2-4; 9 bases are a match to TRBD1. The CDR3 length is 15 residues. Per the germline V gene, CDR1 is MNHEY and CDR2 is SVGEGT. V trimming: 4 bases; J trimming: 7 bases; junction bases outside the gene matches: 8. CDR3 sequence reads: CASSSIPDRGNIQYF. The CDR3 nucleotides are TGTGCCAGCAGTTCCATTCCCGACAGGGGGAACATTCAGTACTTC.

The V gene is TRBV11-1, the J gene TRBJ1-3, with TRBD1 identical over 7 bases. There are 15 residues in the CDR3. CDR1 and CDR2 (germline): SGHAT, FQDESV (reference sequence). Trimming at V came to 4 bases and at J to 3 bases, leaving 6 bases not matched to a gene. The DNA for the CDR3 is TGTGCCAGCAGCTCGGACAGGATCCTTGGAAACACCATATATTTT. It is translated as CASSSDRILGNTIYF. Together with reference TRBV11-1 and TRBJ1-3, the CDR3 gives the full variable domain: EAEVAQSPRYKITEKSQAVAFWCDPISGHATLYWYRQILGQGPELLVQFQDESVVDDSQLPKDRFSAERLKGVDSTLKIQPAELGDSAMYLCASSSDRILGNTIYFGEGSWLTVV.

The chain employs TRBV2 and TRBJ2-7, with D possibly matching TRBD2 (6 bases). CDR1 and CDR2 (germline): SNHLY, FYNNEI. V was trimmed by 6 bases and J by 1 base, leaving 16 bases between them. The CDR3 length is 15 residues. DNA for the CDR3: TGTGCCAGCAGCGACCCATCCGGGACTTCCTACGAGCAGTACTTC. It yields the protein CASSDPSGTSYEQYF.

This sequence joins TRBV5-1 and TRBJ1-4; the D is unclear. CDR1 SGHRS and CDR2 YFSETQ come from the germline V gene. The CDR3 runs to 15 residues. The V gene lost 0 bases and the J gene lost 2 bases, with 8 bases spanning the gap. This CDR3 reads CASSLASGTNEKLFF. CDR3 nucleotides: TGCGCCAGCAGCTTGGCCTCGGGTACTAATGAAAAACTGTTTTTT.